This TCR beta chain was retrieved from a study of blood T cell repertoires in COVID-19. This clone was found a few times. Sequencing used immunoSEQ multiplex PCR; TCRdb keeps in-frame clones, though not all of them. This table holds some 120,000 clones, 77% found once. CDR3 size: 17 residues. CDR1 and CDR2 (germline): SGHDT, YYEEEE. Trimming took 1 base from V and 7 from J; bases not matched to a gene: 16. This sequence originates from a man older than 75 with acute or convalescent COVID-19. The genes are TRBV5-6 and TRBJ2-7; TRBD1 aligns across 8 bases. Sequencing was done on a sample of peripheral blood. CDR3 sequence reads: CASSLIAIRGRKDEQYF. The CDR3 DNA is TGTGCCAGCAGCTTGATAGCCATCAGGGGGCGCAAGGATGAGCAGTACTTC.